The clone carrying this TCR beta chain has a single count. These data originate in a study of shared clonotypes between healthy human individuals. The method was immunoSEQ multiplex PCR; TCRdb's version includes in-frame clones alone and lacks a portion of them. The sample lists some 2,000,000 clones; approximately 94% were seen once. It was CD45RO-negative cells, positively selected for CCR7, that made up naive CD8 cells, with terminally differentiated effector memory CD45RA+ cells excluded. Germline V CDR1 and CDR2: SGHRS, YFSETQ. V gave up 4 bases and J gave up 2 bases, with 20 bases separating them. The CDR3 contains 17 residues.

The sample taken for sequencing was naive CD8+ T cells sorted from blood. The chain has TRBV5-1 and TRBJ2-3, with D perhaps TRBD2 (5 bases). The TCR was taken from a young man in good health. The CDR3 nucleotides are TGCGCCAGCAGCCCCTTTCCGAGGGCAGCGTCCACAGATACGCAGTATTTT. It is translated as CASSPFPRAASTDTQYF.